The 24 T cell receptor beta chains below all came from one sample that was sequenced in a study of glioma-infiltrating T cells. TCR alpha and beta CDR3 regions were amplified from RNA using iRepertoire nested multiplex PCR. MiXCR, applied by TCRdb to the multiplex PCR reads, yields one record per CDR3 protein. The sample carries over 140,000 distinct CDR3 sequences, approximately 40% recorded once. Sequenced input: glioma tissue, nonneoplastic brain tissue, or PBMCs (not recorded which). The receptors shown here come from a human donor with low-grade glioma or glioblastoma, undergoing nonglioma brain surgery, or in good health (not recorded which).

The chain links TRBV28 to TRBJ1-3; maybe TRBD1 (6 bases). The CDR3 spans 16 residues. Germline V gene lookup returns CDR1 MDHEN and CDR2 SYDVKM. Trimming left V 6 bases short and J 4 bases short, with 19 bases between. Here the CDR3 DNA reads TGTGCCAGCAGAGAAGGGACATTAGGCGCCGGAAACACCATATATTTT. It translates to CASREGTLGAGNTIYF.

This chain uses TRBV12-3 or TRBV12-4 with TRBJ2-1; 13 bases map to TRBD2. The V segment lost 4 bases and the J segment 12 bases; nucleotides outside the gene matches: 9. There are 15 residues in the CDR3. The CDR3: CASSYRTSGRTGQFF. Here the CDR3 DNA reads TGTGCCAGCAGTTACCGGACTAGCGGGAGAACGGGGCAGTTCTTC.

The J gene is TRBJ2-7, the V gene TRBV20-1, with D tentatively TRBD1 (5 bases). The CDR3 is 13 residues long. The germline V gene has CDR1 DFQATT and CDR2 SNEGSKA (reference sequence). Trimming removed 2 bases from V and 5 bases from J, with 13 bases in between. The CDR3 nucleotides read TGCAGTGCTAGATCCGGCAGGGTCCACGAGCAGTACTTC. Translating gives CSARSGRVHEQYF.

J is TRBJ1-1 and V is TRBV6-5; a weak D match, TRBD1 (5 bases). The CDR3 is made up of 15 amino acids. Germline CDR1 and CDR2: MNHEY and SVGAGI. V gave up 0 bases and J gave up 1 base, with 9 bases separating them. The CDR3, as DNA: TGTGCCAGCAGTTACTCCTACAGGCGGAACACTGAAGCTTTCTTT. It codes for CASSYSYRRNTEAFF.

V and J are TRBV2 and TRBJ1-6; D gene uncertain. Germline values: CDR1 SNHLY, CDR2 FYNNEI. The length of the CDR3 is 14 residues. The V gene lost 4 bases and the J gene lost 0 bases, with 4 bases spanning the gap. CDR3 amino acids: CASSVGSYNSPLHF. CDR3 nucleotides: TGTGCCAGCAGTGTTGGCTCCTATAATTCACCCCTCCACTTT.

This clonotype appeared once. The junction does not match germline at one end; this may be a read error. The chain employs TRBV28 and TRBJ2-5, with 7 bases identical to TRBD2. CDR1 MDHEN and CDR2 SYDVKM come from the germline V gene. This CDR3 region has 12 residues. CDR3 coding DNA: TGTGCCAGCAACCCGGGAGGAGAGACCCAGCACTTC. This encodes CASNPGGETQHF.

CDR3 amino acids: CASSWIPDLLSPYEQYF. CDR3 sequence (DNA): TGTGCCAGCAGCTGGATCCCGGACTTATTATCTCCCTACGAGCAGTACTTC. The chain couples TRBV5-5 to TRBJ2-7, with D tentatively TRBD2 (5 bases). V lost 3 bases and J lost 2, with 21 bases in between. CDR1 and CDR2 from the germline V gene are SGHKS and YYEKEE (reference sequence). This CDR3 region has 17 residues.

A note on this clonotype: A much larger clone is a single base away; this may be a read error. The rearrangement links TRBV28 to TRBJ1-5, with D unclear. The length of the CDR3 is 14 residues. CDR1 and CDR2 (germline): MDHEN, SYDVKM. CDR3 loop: CASSLRPAYQAQHF. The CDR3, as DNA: TGTGCCAGCAGTTTAAGGCCAGCATATCAGGCCCAGCATTTT.

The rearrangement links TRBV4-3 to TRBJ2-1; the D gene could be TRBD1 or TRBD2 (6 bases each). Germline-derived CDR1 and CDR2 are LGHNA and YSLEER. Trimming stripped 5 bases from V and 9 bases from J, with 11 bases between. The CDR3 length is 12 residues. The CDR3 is CASSRGAREQFF. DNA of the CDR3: TGCGCCAGCAGCAGGGGGGCGCGTGAGCAGTTCTTC.

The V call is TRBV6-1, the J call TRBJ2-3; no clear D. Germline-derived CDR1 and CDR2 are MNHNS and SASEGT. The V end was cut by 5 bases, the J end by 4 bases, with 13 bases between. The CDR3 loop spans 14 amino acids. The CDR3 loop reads CASSYTASADTQYF. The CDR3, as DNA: TGTGCCAGCAGTTATACGGCGAGCGCAGATACGCAGTATTTT.

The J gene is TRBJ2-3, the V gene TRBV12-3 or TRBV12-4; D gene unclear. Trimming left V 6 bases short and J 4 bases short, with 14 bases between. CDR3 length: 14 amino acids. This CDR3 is CASSADQNADTQYF. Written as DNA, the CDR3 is TGTGCCAGCAGCGCGGACCAAAATGCAGATACGCAGTATTTT.

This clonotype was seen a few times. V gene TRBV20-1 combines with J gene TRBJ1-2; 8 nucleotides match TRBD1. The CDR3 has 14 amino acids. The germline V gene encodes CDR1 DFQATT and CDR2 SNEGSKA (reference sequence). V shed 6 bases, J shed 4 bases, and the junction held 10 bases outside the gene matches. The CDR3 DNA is TGCAGTGCGACGGACAGGGAACGGGGCTATGGCTACACCTTC. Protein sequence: CSATDRERGYGYTF.

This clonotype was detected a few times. CDR3 amino acids: CATSRTGWDGYTF. DNA for the CDR3: TGTGCCACCAGCAGGACAGGGTGGGATGGCTACACCTTC. The chain uses TRBV15 and TRBJ1-2; 7 nucleotides agree with TRBD1. The CDR3 contains 13 residues. The ends lost 3 bases at V and 6 bases at J; junction bases unmatched: 4. Germline CDR1 LNHNV, CDR2 YYDKDF (reference sequence).

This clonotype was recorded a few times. For the CDR3, the DNA is TGCAGTGCTAGGCGGGGCGGAGATACGCAGTATTTT. Encoded protein: CSARRGGDTQYF. The V and J genes are TRBV20-1 and TRBJ2-3; D might be TRBD2 (6 bases). V was pared by 3 bases and J by 5 bases, with 9 bases between. The CDR3 is 12 amino acids. Germline-derived CDR1 and CDR2 are DFQATT and SNEGSKA (reference sequence).

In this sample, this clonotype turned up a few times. As DNA, the CDR3 is TGTGCCAGCAGTGACGGACTAGCGGGCACCTACAATGAGCAGTTCTTC. Translated, it gives CASSDGLAGTYNEQFF. V gene TRBV27 combines with J gene TRBJ2-1; 11 bases align to TRBD2. This CDR3 has 16 amino acids. With V trimmed by 5 bases and J by 2 bases, 5 bases remained unmatched. Germline loops: CDR1 MNHEY, CDR2 SMNVEV (reference sequence).

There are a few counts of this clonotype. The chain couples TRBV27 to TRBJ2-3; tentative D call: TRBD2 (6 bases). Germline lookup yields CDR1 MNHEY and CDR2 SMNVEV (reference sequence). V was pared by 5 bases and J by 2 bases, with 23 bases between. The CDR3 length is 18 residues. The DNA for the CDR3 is TGTGCCAGCAGTCCCGTCTTCTGGGCGGGGCGAGACACAGATACGCAGTATTTT. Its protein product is CASSPVFWAGRDTDTQYF.

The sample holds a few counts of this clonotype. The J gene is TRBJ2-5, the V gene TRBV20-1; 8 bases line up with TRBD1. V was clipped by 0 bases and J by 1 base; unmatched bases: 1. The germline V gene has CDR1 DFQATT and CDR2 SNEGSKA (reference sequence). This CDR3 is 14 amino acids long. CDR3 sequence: CSARETGAQETQYF. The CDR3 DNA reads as TGCAGTGCTAGAGAGACAGGGGCCCAAGAGACCCAGTACTTC.

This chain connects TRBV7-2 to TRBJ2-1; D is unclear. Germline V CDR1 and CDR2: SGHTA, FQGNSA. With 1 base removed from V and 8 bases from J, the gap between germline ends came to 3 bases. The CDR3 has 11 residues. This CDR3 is CASSLVYEQFF. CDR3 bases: TGTGCCAGCAGCTTAGTCTATGAGCAGTTCTTC.

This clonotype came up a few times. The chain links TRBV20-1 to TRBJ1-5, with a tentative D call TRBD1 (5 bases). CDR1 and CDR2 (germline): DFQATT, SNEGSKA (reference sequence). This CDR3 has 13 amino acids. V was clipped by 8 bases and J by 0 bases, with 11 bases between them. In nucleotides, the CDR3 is TGCAGTACCTCCCAGGGTAGCAATCAGCCCCAGCATTTT. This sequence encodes CSTSQGSNQPQHF.

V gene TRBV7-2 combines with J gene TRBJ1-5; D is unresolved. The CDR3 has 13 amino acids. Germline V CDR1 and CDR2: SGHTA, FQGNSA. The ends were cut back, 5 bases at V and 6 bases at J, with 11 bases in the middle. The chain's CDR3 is CASSPQVGQPQHF. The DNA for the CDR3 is TGTGCCAGCAGCCCCCAGGTGGGTCAGCCCCAGCATTTT.

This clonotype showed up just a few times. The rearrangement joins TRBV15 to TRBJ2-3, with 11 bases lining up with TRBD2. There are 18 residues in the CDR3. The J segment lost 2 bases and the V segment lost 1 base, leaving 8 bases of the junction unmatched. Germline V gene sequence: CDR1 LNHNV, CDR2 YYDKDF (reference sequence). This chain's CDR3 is CATSRGLAGGPHTDTQYF. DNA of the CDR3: TGTGCCACCAGCAGAGGGCTAGCGGGGGGCCCACACACAGATACGCAGTATTTT.

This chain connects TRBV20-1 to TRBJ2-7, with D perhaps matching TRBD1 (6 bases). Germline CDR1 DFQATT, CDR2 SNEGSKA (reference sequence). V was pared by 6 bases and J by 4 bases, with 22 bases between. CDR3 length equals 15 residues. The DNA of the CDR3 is TGCAGTGCAAGTGCCCTCGAGGGGGTTGGTTACGAGCAGTACTTC. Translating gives CSASALEGVGYEQYF.

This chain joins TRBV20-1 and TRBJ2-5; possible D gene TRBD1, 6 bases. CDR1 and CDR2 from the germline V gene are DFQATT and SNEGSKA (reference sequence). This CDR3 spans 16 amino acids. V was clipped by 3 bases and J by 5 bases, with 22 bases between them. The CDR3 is CSARGLDIGQKETQYF. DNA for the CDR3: TGCAGTGCTAGGGGATTGGATATCGGACAGAAGGAGACCCAGTACTTC.

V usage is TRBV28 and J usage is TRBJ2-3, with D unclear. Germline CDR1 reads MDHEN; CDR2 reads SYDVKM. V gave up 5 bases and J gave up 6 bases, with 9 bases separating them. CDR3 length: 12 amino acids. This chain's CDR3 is CASSPNLDTQYF. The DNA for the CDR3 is TGTGCCAGCAGTCCGAATCTGGATACGCAGTATTTT. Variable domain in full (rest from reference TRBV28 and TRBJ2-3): DVKVTQSSRYLVKRTGEKVFLECVQDMDHENMFWYRQDPGLGLRLIYFSYDVKMKEKGDIPEGYSVSREKKERFSLILESASTNQTSMYLCASSPNLDTQYFGPGTRLTVL.